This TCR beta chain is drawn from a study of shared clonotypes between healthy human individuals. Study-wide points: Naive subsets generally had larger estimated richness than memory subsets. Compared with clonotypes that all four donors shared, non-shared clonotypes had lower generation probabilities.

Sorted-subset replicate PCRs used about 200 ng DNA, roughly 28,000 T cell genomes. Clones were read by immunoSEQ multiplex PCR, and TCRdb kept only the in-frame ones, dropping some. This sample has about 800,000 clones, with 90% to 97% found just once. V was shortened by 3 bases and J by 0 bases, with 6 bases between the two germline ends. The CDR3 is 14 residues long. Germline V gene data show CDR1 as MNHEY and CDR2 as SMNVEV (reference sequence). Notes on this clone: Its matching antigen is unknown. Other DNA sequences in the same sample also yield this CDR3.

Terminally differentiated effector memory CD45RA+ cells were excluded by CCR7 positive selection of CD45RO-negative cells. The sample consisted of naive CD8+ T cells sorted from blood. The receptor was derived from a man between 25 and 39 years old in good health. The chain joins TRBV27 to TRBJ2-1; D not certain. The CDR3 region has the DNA TGTGCCAGCAGTTTGGGAAACTCCTACAATGAGCAGTTCTTC. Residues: CASSLGNSYNEQFF.